This entry lists 15 T cell receptor beta chains sequenced from one sample in a study of blood T cell repertoires in COVID-19 (dated by TCRdb to the early 2020s). The protocol used for the library was the immunoSEQ multiplex PCR assay. The source is immuneACCESS, and TCRdb retained only in-frame sequences with V and J called. Part of the clones is not carried over; for the studies checked, unresolved V genes explain less than half of this, and the remainder is unexplained. The sample table shows a few hundred thousand clones, and about 83% are seen once. Jointly, the top ten make up roughly an eighth of the sample. Source material: peripheral blood. The receptors come from a man older than 75 with acute or convalescent COVID-19.

The table lists this clone with a few counts. This chain links TRBV7-3 with TRBJ1-4, with D possibly matching TRBD1 (6 bases). The V gene's germline CDR1 is SGHTA and CDR2 FQGTGA. The CDR3 has 14 residues. V was trimmed by 5 bases and J by 6 bases, leaving 13 bases between them. DNA of the CDR3: TGTGCCAGCAGCCAAAATGCAGGGGATGAAAAACTGTTTTTT. Its translation is CASSQNAGDEKLFF.

The chain combines TRBV21-1 with TRBJ1-1; the table's D gene call, TRBD1, was not cross checked with the DNA. TRBV21-1 is marked as a pseudogene. CDR3 length: 17 amino acids. The chain's CDR3 is CASSKEGDRGRNTEAFF. In nucleotides, the CDR3 is TGTGCCAGCAGCAAAGAAGGGGACAGGGGCAGGAACACTGAAGCTTTCTTT.

The genes are TRBV7-9 and TRBJ2-1; 14 bases are shared with TRBD2. V lost 3 bases and J lost 9; bases outside the gene matches: 7. CDR1 SEHNR and CDR2 FQNEAQ come from the germline V gene (reference sequence). The CDR3 contains 16 residues. The CDR3 protein is CASSFIGLAGGGEQFF. CDR3 coding DNA: TGTGCCAGCAGCTTCATCGGACTAGCGGGGGGAGGTGAGCAGTTCTTC.

The chain links TRBV18 to TRBJ1-4; 9 nucleotides agree with TRBD1. The V and J ends lost 2 bases and 7 bases, in that order; junction bases with no gene match: 5. Germline CDR1 and CDR2: KGHSH and LQKENI. This CDR3 contains 15 residues. CDR3 in amino acids: CASSPSGTGLEKLFF. The CDR3 region has the DNA TGTGCCAGCTCACCATCCGGGACAGGGCTTGAAAAACTGTTTTTT.

The J gene is TRBJ1-5, the V gene TRBV6-2 or TRBV6-3; D remains ambiguous. The V gene lost 2 bases and the J gene lost 7 bases, with 15 bases spanning the gap. The germline V gene encodes CDR1 MNHEY and CDR2 SVGEGT. The CDR3 covers 15 residues. As DNA, the CDR3 is TGTGCCAGCAGTTACGGCGGTTGGATAAGGCAGCCCCAGCATTTT. Translated: CASSYGGWIRQPQHF.

This clone has a handful of counts. The chain recombines TRBV3-1 (or the pseudogene TRBV3-2) with TRBJ2-3; a possible D gene is TRBD1 (5 bases). The CDR3 totals 15 residues. V was cut by 0 bases and J by 4 bases, with 11 bases left in between. Germline V gives CDR1 LGHDT, CDR2 YNNKEL (reference sequence). The CDR3 DNA sequence: TGTGCCAGCAGCCAAGATCAGGGTTTGTCAGATACGCAGTATTTT. Translated: CASSQDQGLSDTQYF.

This chain joins TRBV5-4 and TRBJ2-1; TRBD2 aligns across 16 bases. From germline, CDR1 is SGHNT and CDR2 YYREEE (reference sequence). J was trimmed by 9 bases and V by 1 base; bases with no gene match: 7. The CDR3 has 17 residues. The CDR3 is CASSLPGTSGGAREQFF. DNA for the CDR3: TGTGCCAGCAGCTTGCCCGGGACTAGCGGGGGGGCTCGTGAGCAGTTCTTC.

The chain uses TRBV5-4 and TRBJ1-6; D not resolved. This CDR3 region has 15 residues. Germline loops: CDR1 SGHNT, CDR2 YYREEE (reference sequence). Trimming took off 0 bases at V and 7 bases at J, with 11 bases between the two ends. The DNA for the CDR3 is TGTGCCAGCAGCTTGGGTCCGGGTCGGAATTCACCCCTCCACTTT. It specifies CASSLGPGRNSPLHF.

This rearrangement joins TRBV3-1 (or the pseudogene TRBV3-2) to TRBJ1-2; D is uncertain. Germline V gene lookup returns CDR1 LGHDT and CDR2 YNNKEL (reference sequence). The CDR3 sequence is 12 residues long. V lost 1 base and J lost 3, with 3 bases in between. The CDR3 DNA reads TGTGCCAGCAGCCAAGTAGACTATGGCTACACCTTC. This translates into CASSQVDYGYTF.

Note on this clone: One end of the junction varies from germline; a read error may be responsible. The chain joins TRBV27 to TRBJ2-1; D possibly corresponds to TRBD1 (7 bases). Germline V CDR1 and CDR2: MNHEY, SMNVEV (reference sequence). The CDR3 totals 12 residues. CDR3 sequence reads: CASSVVGTGEVF. The CDR3 coding sequence is TGTGCCAGCAGTGTTGTAGGAACAGGGGAGGTCTTC.

The chain carries TRBV28 and TRBJ1-5; 9 bases match TRBD1. V dropped 2 bases and J dropped 2; count of bases not matched to a gene: 7. The CDR3 has 17 amino acids. Germline assignment: CDR1 MDHEN and CDR2 SYDVKM. CDR3 sequence reads: CASSLLQGAQGNQPQHF. The DNA of the CDR3 is TGTGCCAGCAGTTTACTACAGGGGGCTCAAGGCAATCAGCCCCAGCATTTT.

The genes are TRBV2 and TRBJ2-7; 7 nucleotides align to TRBD1. V lost 6 bases and J lost 0; bases outside the gene matches: 5. CDR1 and CDR2 (germline): SNHLY, FYNNEI. The CDR3 totals 14 residues. Here the CDR3 reads CASRRGDSSYEQYF. The DNA of the CDR3 is TGTGCCAGCAGGCGAGGGGACAGCTCCTACGAGCAGTACTTC. Looking up the rest from reference TRBV2 and TRBJ2-7 gives the full variable domain: EPEVTQTPSHQVTQMGQEVILRCVPISNHLYFYWYRQILGQKVEFLVSFYNNEISEKSEIFDDQFSVERPDGSNFTLKIRSTKLEDSAMYFCASRRGDSSYEQYFGPGTRLTVT.

The rearrangement links TRBV7-8 to TRBJ1-4, with a weak D call TRBD1 (5 bases). CDR1 and CDR2 from the germline V gene are SGHVS and FQNEAQ. This CDR3 contains 16 residues. Between the trimmed V and J ends, which lost 5 bases and 5 bases, there was a span of 18 bases. The CDR3 bases are TGTGCCAGCAGCCCGATTGAGCGGGGGATAAATGAAAAACTGTTTTTT. It specifies CASSPIERGINEKLFF.

This clone was seen only once. This CDR3 is CASSLGSSYEQYF. The CDR3 coding sequence is TGTGCCAGCAGCTTAGGTAGCTCCTACGAGCAGTACTTC. This rearrangement joins TRBV11-3 to TRBJ2-7, with D unclear. Looked up from germline, CDR1 is SGHNT and CDR2 is YENEEA. The CDR3 contains 13 residues. Trimming cost V 1 base and J 0 bases, with 4 bases left between them.

This chain links TRBV29-1 with TRBJ1-1; tentatively, D is TRBD1 (5 bases). Per the germline V gene, CDR1 is SQVTM and CDR2 is ANQGSEA. The CDR3 runs to 13 residues. V lost 6 bases to trimming and J lost 4 bases, with 15 bases between them. CDR3 protein: CSVQRGGGTEAFF. Here the CDR3 DNA reads TGCAGCGTCCAAAGGGGAGGAGGCACTGAAGCTTTCTTT.